Presented here are 31 T cell receptor beta chains from one specimen sequenced in a study of blood T cell repertoires in COVID-19. Assay used: immunoSEQ multiplex PCR; TCRdb lists only in-frame clones, some missing. The table lists about 210,000 clones, 75% to 90% of them singletons. The sequenced material came from PBMCs or T cells enriched from blood (not recorded which). These TCRs come from a man between 35 and 55 years old who had recovered from COVID-19.

V usage is TRBV24-1 and J usage is TRBJ1-2, with D perhaps matching TRBD1 (5 bases). Germline CDR1 reads KGHDR; CDR2 reads SFDVKD. The V end lost 7 bases, the J end lost 6 bases, and 17 bases lay between the germline ends. The CDR3 consists of 14 residues. CDR3 coding DNA: TGTGCCACCAGGGACTACGGACAATTTCATGGCTACACCTTC. Translating gives CATRDYGQFHGYTF.

The chain is built from TRBV10-3 and TRBJ2-1; 9 bases agree with TRBD2. The CDR3 contains 15 residues. CDR1 is ENHRY, CDR2 SYGVKD, per germline. After removal of 2 bases from V and 8 bases from J, the junction contained 7 bases not matched to a gene. CDR3 in amino acids: CAISEVVAGADEQFF. CDR3 DNA sequence: TGTGCCATCAGTGAGGTAGTAGCGGGAGCGGATGAGCAGTTCTTC.

V and J are TRBV5-8 and TRBJ1-1; 10 positions match TRBD1. The CDR3 runs to 14 residues. The V segment lost 4 bases and the J segment 7 bases; nucleotides outside the gene matches: 7. Germline CDR1 reads SGHTS; CDR2 reads YDEGEE. As DNA, the CDR3 is TGTGCCAGCAGCCTCGGACAGGGGGTAGTTGAAGCTTTCTTT. Translation gives CASSLGQGVVEAFF. The full variable domain, rest sourced from reference TRBV5-8 and TRBJ1-1, is EAGVTQSPTHLIKTRGQQATLRCSPISGHTSVYWYQQALGLGLQFLLWYDEGEERNRGNFPPRFSGRQFPNYSSELNVNALELEDSALYLCASSLGQGVVEAFFGQGTRLTVV.

The genes are TRBV7-9 and TRBJ2-1; 8 bases fit TRBD2. The CDR3 is 16 residues long. Germline lookup yields CDR1 SEHNR and CDR2 FQNEAQ (reference sequence). J was trimmed by 4 bases and V by 1 base; bases with no gene match: 6. The chain's CDR3 is CASSLGMGLEYNEQFF. The CDR3 DNA reads as TGTGCCAGCAGCTTAGGGATGGGACTAGAATACAATGAGCAGTTCTTC.

V is TRBV2 and J is TRBJ1-2, with 10 nucleotides matching TRBD1. Trimming at V came to 7 bases and at J to 0 bases, leaving 8 bases not matched to a gene. The CDR3 runs to 16 residues. Germline V gene data show CDR1 as SNHLY and CDR2 as FYNNEI. The CDR3 DNA reads as TGTGCCAGCACCACCAGACAGGGGGCGACTAACTATGGCTACACCTTC. This gives the protein CASTTRQGATNYGYTF.

The rearrangement links TRBV12-5 to TRBJ2-5; unclear D gene. V lost 6 bases and J 3 bases, leaving 8 bases between the germline ends. CDR3 size: 12 residues. Germline CDR1 LGHNT, CDR2 FRNRAP. The CDR3 sequence: CASGLEEETQYF. CDR3 nucleotides: TGTGCTAGTGGCCTCGAGGAAGAGACCCAGTACTTC. The whole variable domain, filled in from reference TRBV12-5 and TRBJ2-5, reads DARVTQTPRHKVTEMGQEVTMRCQPILGHNTVFWYRQTMMQGLELLAYFRNRAPLDDSGMPKDRFSAEMPDATLATLKIQPSEPRDSAVYFCASGLEEETQYFGPGTRLLVL.

The sample holds one count of this clone. This rearrangement joins TRBV5-1 to TRBJ2-3; TRBD2 matches 8 bases. The germline V gene has CDR1 SGHRS and CDR2 YFSETQ. The CDR3 contains 14 residues. The ends lost 3 bases at V and 4 bases at J; junction bases unmatched: 4. DNA of the CDR3: TGCGCCAGCAGCTCCCTACTAGCGGCAGATACGCAGTATTTT. Protein: CASSSLLAADTQYF. Together with reference TRBV5-1 and TRBJ2-3, the CDR3 gives the full variable domain: KAGVTQTPRYLIKTRGQQVTLSCSPISGHRSVSWYQQTPGQGLQFLFEYFSETQRNKGNFPGRFSGRQFSNSRSEMNVSTLELGDSALYLCASSSLLAADTQYFGPGTRLTVL.

The J gene is TRBJ2-3, the V gene TRBV30, with a tentative D call TRBD2 (6 bases). The CDR3 spans 14 residues. Trimming took 5 bases from V and 2 from J, leaving 14 bases between them. Germline CDR1 GTSNPN, CDR2 SVGIG (reference sequence). In DNA, the CDR3 is TGTGCCTGGTCCAGAGCGGGTTTCACAGATACGCAGTATTTT. Amino acids: CAWSRAGFTDTQYF.

CDR3 sequence reads: CASSQYGEPQHF. Written as DNA, the CDR3 is TGTGCCAGCAGCCAATACGGGGAGCCCCAGCATTTT. V and J are TRBV3-1 (or the pseudogene TRBV3-2) and TRBJ1-5; D gene uncertain. V shed 2 bases and J shed 8 bases, with 7 bases lying between them. The CDR3 is made up of 12 amino acids. The germline CDR1 and CDR2 sequences are LGHDT and YNNKEL (reference sequence).

The chain couples TRBV3-1 (or the pseudogene TRBV3-2) to TRBJ1-5; D gene uncertain. This CDR3 is built from 14 residues. Germline V CDR1 and CDR2: LGHDT, YNNKEL (reference sequence). Trimming shortened V by 1 base and J by 0 bases, and 4 bases separated the two germline ends. CDR3 nucleotides: TGTGCCAGCAGCCAAGGTAATAGCAATCAGCCCCAGCATTTT. Encoded protein: CASSQGNSNQPQHF.

The chain links TRBV5-1 to TRBJ1-6; 7 bases match TRBD1. V shed 2 bases and J 8 bases; nucleotides not matched to a gene: 4. The germline V gene has CDR1 SGHRS and CDR2 YFSETQ. CDR3 length: 14 amino acids. In DNA, the CDR3 is TGCGCCAGCAGCTTAGACAGGGTTTATTCACCCCTCCACTTT. The encoded protein is CASSLDRVYSPLHF.

This chain connects TRBV29-1 to TRBJ2-7; D may be TRBD2 (6 bases). CDR1 is SQVTM and CDR2 is ANQGSEA in the germline V gene. Trimming took off 3 bases at V and 9 bases at J, with 15 bases between the two ends. The CDR3 consists of 12 residues. The CDR3 DNA reads as TGCAGCGTTGAGGGGGGAGGAAGGCGGCAGTACTTC. Protein sequence: CSVEGGGRRQYF.

This rearrangement joins TRBV4-1 to TRBJ1-1; 7 bases match TRBD1. Trimming cost V 2 bases and J 3 bases; bases outside gene matches: 6. CDR3 size: 15 residues. Per germline, CDR1 MGHRA and CDR2 YSYEKL. The CDR3 loop is CASSQPTTGHTEAFF. The CDR3 nucleotides are TGCGCCAGCAGCCAACCTACGACAGGGCACACTGAAGCTTTCTTT.

The chain employs TRBV18 and TRBJ2-1; TRBD2 matches at 11 bases. Trimming at V came to 4 bases and at J to 7 bases, leaving 24 bases not matched to a gene. This CDR3 is built from 21 residues. Germline CDR1 KGHSH, CDR2 LQKENI. The CDR3 protein is CASSLTIRLAGHNSIGNEQFF. CDR3 coding DNA: TGTGCCAGCTCACTGACCATTAGACTAGCGGGGCATAACTCCATTGGGAATGAGCAGTTCTTC. The whole variable domain, remainder taken from reference TRBV18 and TRBJ2-1, is NAGVMQNPRHLVRRRGQEARLRCSPMKGHSHVYWYRQLPEEGLKFMVYLQKENIIDESGMPKERFSAEFPKEGPSILRIQQVVRGDSAAYFCASSLTIRLAGHNSIGNEQFFGPGTRLTVL.

The gene calls are TRBV5-1 and TRBJ2-7; 8 bases map to TRBD1. Germline assignment: CDR1 SGHRS and CDR2 YFSETQ. The V gene end was trimmed by 2 bases and the J gene end by 3 bases; junction bases not matched to a gene: 4. The CDR3 runs to 14 residues. CDR3 bases: TGCGCCAGCAGCTTAAACAGGGGGATCTACGAGCAGTACTTC. Residues: CASSLNRGIYEQYF.

The J gene is TRBJ2-3, the V gene TRBV11-2, with 11 bases aligning to TRBD2. Germline-derived CDR1 and CDR2 are SGHAT and FQNNGV. V was clipped by 1 base and J by 5 bases; unmatched bases: 8. The length of the CDR3 is 17 residues. The CDR3 DNA reads as TGTGCCAGCAGCTTAGGCGGGGGACTAGCGGAATTAGATACGCAGTATTTT. Its translation: CASSLGGGLAELDTQYF. Drawing the rest from reference TRBV11-2 and TRBJ2-3, the complete variable domain is EAGVAQSPRYKIIEKRQSVAFWCNPISGHATLYWYQQILGQGPKLLIQFQNNGVVDDSQLPKDRFSAERLKGVDSTLKIQPAKLEDSAVYLCASSLGGGLAELDTQYFGPGTRLTVL.

The CDR3 DNA reads as TGTGCCAGCAGTGGCTACAGGGGTACGGTTGAAAAACTGTTTTTT. This gives the protein CASSGYRGTVEKLFF. This chain uses TRBV27 with TRBJ1-4; the match to TRBD1 covers 7 bases. The germline V gene has CDR1 MNHEY and CDR2 SMNVEV (reference sequence). This CDR3 has 15 amino acids. Trimming at V came to 5 bases and at J to 7 bases, leaving 10 bases not matched to a gene. Full variable domain (outside the CDR3, taken from reference TRBV27 and TRBJ1-4): EAQVTQNPRYLITVTGKKLTVTCSQNMNHEYMSWYRQDPGLGLRQIYYSMNVEVTDKGDVPEGYKVSRKEKRNFPLILESPSPNQTSLYFCASSGYRGTVEKLFFGSGTQLSVL.

V gene TRBV3-1 (or the pseudogene TRBV3-2) combines with J gene TRBJ2-7, with D unclear. The CDR3 length is 14 residues. V was clipped by 4 bases and J by 6 bases, with 16 bases between them. Germline CDR1 LGHDT, CDR2 YNNKEL (reference sequence). The CDR3 loop reads CASSPRMTTIEQYF. For the CDR3, the DNA is TGTGCCAGCAGCCCCCGCATGACAACAATCGAGCAGTACTTC.

This chain joins TRBV5-1 and TRBJ2-7; D is possibly TRBD1 (5 bases). Germline CDR1 SGHRS, CDR2 YFSETQ. The CDR3 loop spans 14 amino acids. Deletions cut 0 bases from V and 5 bases from J, with 12 bases between. Here the CDR3 DNA reads TGCGCCAGCAGCTTGGAGGGGCAGCCCCACGAGCAGTACTTC. This codes for CASSLEGQPHEQYF.

The chain couples TRBV10-2 to TRBJ2-3; 9 bases line up with TRBD2. The CDR3 covers 14 residues. Germline CDR1 reads WSHSY; CDR2 reads SAAADI. The V gene end was trimmed by 7 bases and the J gene end by 6 bases; junction bases not matched to a gene: 8. CDR3 protein: CASKELAGVDTQYF. CDR3 nucleotides: TGCGCCAGCAAGGAATTAGCGGGAGTGGATACGCAGTATTTT.

This chain links TRBV5-5 with TRBJ1-2; D is undetermined. V was cut by 2 bases and J by 8 bases, with 10 bases left in between. Germline values: CDR1 SGHKS, CDR2 YYEKEE (reference sequence). CDR3 length: 12 residues. CDR3 in amino acids: CASSFRGYGYTF. The CDR3 nucleotides are TGTGCCAGCAGCTTCCGGGGATACGGCTACACCTTC.

This clone was seen repeatedly, ten times or more. The V and J genes are TRBV6-5 and TRBJ1-5, with D perhaps matching TRBD1 (5 bases). The CDR3 runs to 15 residues. CDR1 and CDR2 (germline): MNHEY, SVGAGI. Between the trimmed V and J ends, which lost 5 bases and 0 bases, there was a span of 11 bases. CDR3 sequence: CASSLFDSSNQPQHF. DNA of the CDR3: TGTGCCAGCAGTCTATTCGACAGTAGCAATCAGCCCCAGCATTTT.

V gene TRBV2 combines with J gene TRBJ2-3, with D maybe TRBD2 (5 bases). Germline V gives CDR1 SNHLY, CDR2 FYNNEI. This CDR3 is 10 amino acids long. Trimming pared 9 bases from V and 5 bases from J, leaving 6 bases between. In DNA form, the CDR3 reads TGTGCCAGTGGAGGAGATACGCAGTATTTT. It specifies CASGGDTQYF. Based on the CDR3 plus reference TRBV2 and TRBJ2-3, the full variable domain is EPEVTQTPSHQVTQMGQEVILRCVPISNHLYFYWYRQILGQKVEFLVSFYNNEISEKSEIFDDQFSVERPDGSNFTLKIRSTKLEDSAMYFCASGGDTQYFGPGTRLTVL.

The V call is TRBV15, the J call TRBJ2-1; tentatively, D is TRBD1 (5 bases). The CDR3 sequence is 14 residues long. Germline V gene lookup returns CDR1 LNHNV and CDR2 YYDKDF (reference sequence). Deletions cut 3 bases from V and 5 bases from J, with 11 bases between. CDR3 nucleotides: TGTGCCACCAGCAGTCAGCTCAGGGACAATGAGCAGTTCTTC. Its protein is CATSSQLRDNEQFF. The full variable domain, rest sourced from reference TRBV15 and TRBJ2-1, is DAMVIQNPRYQVTQFGKPVTLSCSQTLNHNVMYWYQQKSSQAPKLLFHYYDKDFNNEADTPDNFQSRRPNTSFCFLDIRSPGLGDTAMYLCATSSQLRDNEQFFGPGTRLTVL.

This chain links TRBV29-1 with TRBJ2-7; 10 positions match TRBD2. V dropped 1 base and J dropped 7; count of bases not matched to a gene: 10. Germline V gene data show CDR1 as SQVTM and CDR2 as ANQGSEA. The CDR3 has 15 amino acids. CDR3 nucleotide sequence: TGCAGCGTTGAAGGTGGTAGCGGGAGGAGGGGGGAGCAGTACTTC. It encodes CSVEGGSGRRGEQYF.

The V gene is TRBV19, the J gene TRBJ1-4, with 8 bases that match TRBD1. The germline CDR1 and CDR2 sequences are LNHDA and SQIVND (reference sequence). Trimming removed 5 bases from V and 7 bases from J; junction bases left unmatched: 6. The CDR3 is made up of 14 amino acids. This CDR3 reads CASSADRGSEKLFF. The CDR3, as DNA: TGTGCCAGTAGTGCCGACAGGGGTAGTGAAAAACTGTTTTTT.

The V gene is TRBV19, the J gene TRBJ2-3; TRBD2 matches 10 bases. Looked up from germline, CDR1 is LNHDA and CDR2 is SQIVND (reference sequence). The length of the CDR3 is 16 residues. Trimming took 0 bases from V and 6 from J; bases not matched to a gene: 6. CDR3 nucleotide sequence: TGTGCCAGTAGTATAGATTTAGCGGGAGGAGATGATACGCAGTATTTT. Translating gives CASSIDLAGGDDTQYF.

This chain links TRBV12-3 or TRBV12-4 with TRBJ1-2; D remains ambiguous. This CDR3 spans 12 amino acids. Trimming left V 6 bases short and J 0 bases short, with 5 bases between. The CDR3 DNA reads TGTGCCAGCAGCCGGTCTAACTATGGCTACACCTTC. Protein: CASSRSNYGYTF.

Only one count was recorded for this clone. The chain links TRBV4-2 to TRBJ1-5, with TRBD1 as a possible D gene (5 bases). CDR1 and CDR2 (germline): LGHNA, YNFKEQ. There are 15 residues in the CDR3. V was pared by 4 bases and J by 2 bases, with 12 bases between. The chain's CDR3 is CASSRSMTGNQPQHF. CDR3 bases: TGTGCCAGCAGCCGATCCATGACAGGCAATCAGCCCCAGCATTTT.

Comments on this clone: This sample includes further DNA sequences coding for the same CDR3. This chain uses TRBV5-1 with TRBJ1-1, with 10 nucleotides matching TRBD1. The germline V gene has CDR1 SGHRS and CDR2 YFSETQ. This CDR3 has 15 amino acids. V lost 0 bases, J lost 5 bases, and 4 bases stayed unmatched. CDR3 coding DNA: TGCGCCAGCAGCTTGGCCGGGACAGGGGTTACTGAAGCTTTCTTT. Translation gives CASSLAGTGVTEAFF.

The V and J genes are TRBV7-3 and TRBJ2-5; the match to TRBD1 covers 8 bases. Trimming cost V 6 bases and J 4 bases; bases outside gene matches: 10. The CDR3 sequence is 15 residues long. CDR1 and CDR2 from the germline V gene are SGHTA and FQGTGA. CDR3 residues: CASSHRGEGGETQYF. CDR3 coding DNA: TGTGCCAGCAGTCACAGGGGGGAAGGTGGAGAGACCCAGTACTTC.